The T cell receptor beta chain described here comes from a study of radiation and T cells in renal cell carcinoma. General study results and limits: Baseline intratumoral clonotype presence is unknown without pretreatment biopsies. Compared with controls, irradiated tumors had more, larger dominant CDR3 motifs.

Treatment indicated: 15 Gy SBRT to primary tumor, nephrectomy 4 weeks later. Nephrectomy followed 15 Gy stereotactic body radiation by 4 weeks. The CDR3 runs to 15 residues. The V gene's germline CDR1 is MGHRA and CDR2 YSYEKL. V was cut by 0 bases and J by 7 bases, with 13 bases left in between. Profiled with immunoSEQ multiplex PCR; TCRdb holds only in-frame clones, not every one. The data show roughly 23,000 clones, about half seen once. About this clone: The antigen is undetermined.

This chain joins TRBV4-1 and TRBJ2-1, with D perhaps TRBD2 (7 bases). The sequenced sample was tumor tissue, obtained from a patient whose treatment included radiotherapy and nephrectomy. This sequence originates from a woman aged 50 to 60 with renal cell carcinoma. The CDR3 reads CASSQDEGGLNEQFF. CDR3 in DNA: TGCGCCAGCAGCCAAGATGAGGGGGGGCTGAATGAGCAGTTCTTC.